Listed here is a single TCR beta chain. Its antigen is unidentified. This entry belongs to a study of cytomegalovirus exposure and HLA in healthy donors. Study-level findings and limits: Reportedly, HLA-A and HLA-B alleles of most subjects were accurately predicted from TCR beta. For most TCR sequences rarity was the rule, although some public TCRs occurred in many donors.

Germline-derived CDR1 and CDR2 are MNHNY and SVGAGI (reference sequence). The V and J ends lost 5 bases and 7 bases respectively, with 8 bases between them. This CDR3 spans 11 amino acids. The primer mix had 60 Vbeta and 13 Jbeta primers. The repertoire was sequenced with immunoSEQ multiplex PCR; TCRdb's copy has only in-frame clones and lacks some. The data contain about 98,000 clones, roughly 70% of them singletons. The sequenced sample consisted of PBMCs. This sequence joins TRBV6-6 and TRBJ1-2, with D perhaps matching TRBD1 (5 bases). The clonotype was recovered from a man in his fifties in good health and CMV-seronegative. CDR3 loop: CASSTRGGYTF. In DNA form, the CDR3 reads TGTGCCAGCAGTACAAGGGGTGGCTACACCTTC.